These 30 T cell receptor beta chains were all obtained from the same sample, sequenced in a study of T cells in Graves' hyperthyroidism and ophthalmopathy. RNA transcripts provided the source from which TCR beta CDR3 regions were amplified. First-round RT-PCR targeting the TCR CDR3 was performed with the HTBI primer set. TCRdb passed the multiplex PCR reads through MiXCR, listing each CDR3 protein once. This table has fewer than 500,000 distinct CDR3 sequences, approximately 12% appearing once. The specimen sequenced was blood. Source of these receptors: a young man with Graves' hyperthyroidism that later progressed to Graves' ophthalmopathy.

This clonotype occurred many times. CDR3 DNA: TGCAGCGTTGAGTTGCTAGCGGGGGGGATTGAGCAGTTCTTC. It translates to CSVELLAGGIEQFF. The rearrangement uses TRBV29-1 and TRBJ2-1; 12 bases align to TRBD2. V lost 3 bases, J lost 9 bases, and 6 bases stayed unmatched. Germline CDR1 is SQVTM and CDR2 is ANQGSEA. CDR3 length: 14 residues.

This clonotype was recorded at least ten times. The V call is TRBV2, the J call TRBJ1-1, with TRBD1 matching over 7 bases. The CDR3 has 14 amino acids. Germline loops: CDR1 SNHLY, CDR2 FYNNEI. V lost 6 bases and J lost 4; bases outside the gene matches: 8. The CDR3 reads CASRRQGGATEAFF. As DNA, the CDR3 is TGTGCCAGCAGAAGACAGGGAGGCGCCACTGAAGCTTTCTTT.

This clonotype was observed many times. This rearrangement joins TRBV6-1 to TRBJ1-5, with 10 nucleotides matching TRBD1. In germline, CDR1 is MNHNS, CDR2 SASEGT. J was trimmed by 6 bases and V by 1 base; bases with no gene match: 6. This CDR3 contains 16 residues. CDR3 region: CASSEDGTGVLQPQHF. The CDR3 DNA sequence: TGTGCCAGCAGTGAAGACGGGACAGGGGTACTTCAGCCCCAGCATTTT.

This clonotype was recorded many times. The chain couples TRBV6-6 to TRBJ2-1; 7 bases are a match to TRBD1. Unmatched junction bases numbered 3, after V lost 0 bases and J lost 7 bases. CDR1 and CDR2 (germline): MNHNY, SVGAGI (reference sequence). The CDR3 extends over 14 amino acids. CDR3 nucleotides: TGTGCCAGCAGTTACTCTGACAGGGTTAATGAGCAGTTCTTC. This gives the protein CASSYSDRVNEQFF.

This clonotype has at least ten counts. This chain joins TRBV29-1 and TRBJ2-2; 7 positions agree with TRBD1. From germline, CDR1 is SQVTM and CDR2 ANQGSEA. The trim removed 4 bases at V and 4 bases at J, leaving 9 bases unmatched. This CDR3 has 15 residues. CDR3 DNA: TGCAGCGTTGTGTTCGACAGGGCGTTCACCGGGGAGCTGTTTTTT. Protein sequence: CSVVFDRAFTGELFF.

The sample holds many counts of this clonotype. In DNA form, the CDR3 reads TGTGCCAGCAGCTTAGCACGGGCGCTCCCTGAAGCTTTCTTT. Its protein is CASSLARALPEAFF. The rearrangement uses TRBV7-9 and TRBJ1-1; D unresolved. CDR3 length: 14 amino acids. Germline V gene lookup returns CDR1 SEHNR and CDR2 FQNEAQ (reference sequence). V lost 0 bases and J lost 6, with 11 bases in between.

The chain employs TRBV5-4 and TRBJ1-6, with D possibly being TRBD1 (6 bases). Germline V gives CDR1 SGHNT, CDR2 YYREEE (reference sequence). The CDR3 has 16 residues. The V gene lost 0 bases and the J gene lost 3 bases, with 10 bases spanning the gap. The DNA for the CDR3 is TGTGCCAGCAGCTTGGTAGGGGGTAGCTATAATTCACCCCTCCACTTT. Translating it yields CASSLVGGSYNSPLHF.

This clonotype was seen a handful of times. CDR3 nucleotides: TGTGCCAGCAGCCAAGCCGCAGGGGCGGGCGGGGAGCTGTTTTTT. It codes for CASSQAAGAGGELFF. This chain uses TRBV3-1 with TRBJ2-2, with D possibly matching TRBD1 (6 bases). The CDR3 contains 15 residues. Germline CDR1 reads LGHDT; CDR2 reads YNNKEL (reference sequence). V was pared by 1 base and J by 7 bases, with 13 bases between.

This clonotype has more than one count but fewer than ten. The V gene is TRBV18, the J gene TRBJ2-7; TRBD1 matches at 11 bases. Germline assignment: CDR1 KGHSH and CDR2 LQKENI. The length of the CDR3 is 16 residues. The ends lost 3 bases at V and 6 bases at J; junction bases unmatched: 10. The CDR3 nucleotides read TGTGCCAGCTCACCCAAATCCCGGGACAGGGGGTTCGAGCAGTACTTC. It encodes CASSPKSRDRGFEQYF. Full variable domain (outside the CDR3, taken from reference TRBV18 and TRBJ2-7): NAGVMQNPRHLVRRRGQEARLRCSPMKGHSHVYWYRQLPEEGLKFMVYLQKENIIDESGMPKERFSAEFPKEGPSILRIQQVVRGDSAAYFCASSPKSRDRGFEQYFGPGTRLTVT.

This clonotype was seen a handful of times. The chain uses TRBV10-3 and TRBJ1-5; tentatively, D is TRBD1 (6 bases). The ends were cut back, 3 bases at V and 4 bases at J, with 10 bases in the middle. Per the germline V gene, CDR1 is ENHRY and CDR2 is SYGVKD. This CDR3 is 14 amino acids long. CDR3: CAISDGQGNQPQHF. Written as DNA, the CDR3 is TGTGCCATCAGTGACGGGCAGGGGAATCAGCCCCAGCATTTT.

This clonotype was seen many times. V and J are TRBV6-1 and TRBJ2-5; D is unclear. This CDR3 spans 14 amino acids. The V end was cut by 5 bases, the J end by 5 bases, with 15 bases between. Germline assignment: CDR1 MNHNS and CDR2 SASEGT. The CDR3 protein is CASSYRAHGETQYF. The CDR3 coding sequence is TGTGCCAGCAGTTATCGGGCCCATGGGGAGACCCAGTACTTC.

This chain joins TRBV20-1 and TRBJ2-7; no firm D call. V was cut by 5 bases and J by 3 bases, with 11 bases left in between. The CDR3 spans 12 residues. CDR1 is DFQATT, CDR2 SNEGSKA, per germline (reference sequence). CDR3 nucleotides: TGCAGTGCTCCCGGGCAAGTCTACGAGCAGTACTTC. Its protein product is CSAPGQVYEQYF.

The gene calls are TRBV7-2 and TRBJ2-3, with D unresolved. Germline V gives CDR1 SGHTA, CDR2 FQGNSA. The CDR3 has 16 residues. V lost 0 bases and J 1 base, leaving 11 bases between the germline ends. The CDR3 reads CASSLAVGPGTDTQYF. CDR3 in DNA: TGTGCCAGCAGCTTAGCGGTCGGTCCCGGCACAGATACGCAGTATTTT.

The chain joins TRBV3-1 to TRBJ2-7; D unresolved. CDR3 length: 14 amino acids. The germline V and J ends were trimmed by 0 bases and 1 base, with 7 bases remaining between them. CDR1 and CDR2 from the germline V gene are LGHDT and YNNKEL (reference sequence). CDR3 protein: CASSQEGSSYEQYF. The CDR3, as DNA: TGTGCCAGCAGCCAAGAGGGTTCTTCCTACGAGCAGTACTTC.

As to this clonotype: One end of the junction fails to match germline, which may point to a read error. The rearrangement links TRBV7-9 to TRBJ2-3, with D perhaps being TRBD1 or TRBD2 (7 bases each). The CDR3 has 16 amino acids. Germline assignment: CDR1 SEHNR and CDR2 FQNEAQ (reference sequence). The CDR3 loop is CASSPTTGEGTGTQYF. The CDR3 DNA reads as TGTGCCAGCAGCCCCACTACAGGGGAGGGCACAGGTACGCAGTATTTT.

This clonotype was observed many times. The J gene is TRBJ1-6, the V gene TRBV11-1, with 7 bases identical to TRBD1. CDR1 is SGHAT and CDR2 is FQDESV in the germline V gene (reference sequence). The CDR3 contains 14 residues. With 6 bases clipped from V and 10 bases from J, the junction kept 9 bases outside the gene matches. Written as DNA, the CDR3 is TGTGCCAGCAGTCCCGGCAGGGGGGAATCACCCCTCCACTTT. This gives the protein CASSPGRGESPLHF.

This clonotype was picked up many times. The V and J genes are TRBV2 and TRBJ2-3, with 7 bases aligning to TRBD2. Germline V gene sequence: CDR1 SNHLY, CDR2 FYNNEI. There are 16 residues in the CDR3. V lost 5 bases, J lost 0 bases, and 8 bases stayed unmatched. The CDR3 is CASSLAGVSSTDTQYF. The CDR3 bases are TGTGCCAGCAGTCTGGCGGGGGTGTCTAGCACAGATACGCAGTATTTT.

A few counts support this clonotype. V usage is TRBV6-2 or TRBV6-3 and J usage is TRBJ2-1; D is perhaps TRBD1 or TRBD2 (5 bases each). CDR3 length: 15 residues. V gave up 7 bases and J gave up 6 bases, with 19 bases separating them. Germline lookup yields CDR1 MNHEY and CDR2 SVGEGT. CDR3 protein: CASTFTRDPLNEQFF. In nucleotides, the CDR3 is TGTGCCAGCACCTTCACAAGGGACCCCCTCAATGAGCAGTTCTTC.

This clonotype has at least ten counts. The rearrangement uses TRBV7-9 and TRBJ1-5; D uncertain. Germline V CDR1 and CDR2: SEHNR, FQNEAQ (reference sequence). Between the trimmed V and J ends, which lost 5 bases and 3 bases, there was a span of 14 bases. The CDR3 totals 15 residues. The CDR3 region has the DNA TGTGCCAGCAGCCCTAGAGCCATATTCAATCAGCCCCAGCATTTT. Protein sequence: CASSPRAIFNQPQHF.

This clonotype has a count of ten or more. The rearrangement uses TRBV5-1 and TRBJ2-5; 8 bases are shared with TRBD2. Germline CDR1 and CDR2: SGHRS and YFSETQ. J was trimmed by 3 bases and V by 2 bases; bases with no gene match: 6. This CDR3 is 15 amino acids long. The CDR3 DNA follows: TGCGCCAGCAGCTTCGGCGGTAGCGGGAAAGAGACCCAGTACTTC. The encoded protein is CASSFGGSGKETQYF.

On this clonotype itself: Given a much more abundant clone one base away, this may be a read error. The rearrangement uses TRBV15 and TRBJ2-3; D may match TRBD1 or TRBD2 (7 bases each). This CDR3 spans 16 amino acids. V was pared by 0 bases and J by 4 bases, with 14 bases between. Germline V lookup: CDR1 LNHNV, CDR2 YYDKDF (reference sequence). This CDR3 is CATSRDPTGRADTQYF. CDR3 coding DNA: TGTGCCACCAGCAGAGATCCGACAGGGAGGGCAGATACGCAGTATTTT.

CDR3 residues: CASSLVFAPNYNEQFF. DNA for the CDR3: TGTGCCAGCAGCTTGGTTTTTGCCCCGAACTACAATGAGCAGTTCTTC. This chain links TRBV7-2 with TRBJ2-1; D remains unclear. V gave up 3 bases and J gave up 3 bases, with 15 bases separating them. Germline-derived CDR1 and CDR2 are SGHTA and FQGNSA. The CDR3 is 16 residues long.

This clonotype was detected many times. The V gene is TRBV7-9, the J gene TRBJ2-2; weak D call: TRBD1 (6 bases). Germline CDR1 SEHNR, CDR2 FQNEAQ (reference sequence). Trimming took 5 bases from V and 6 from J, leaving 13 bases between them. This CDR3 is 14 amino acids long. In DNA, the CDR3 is TGTGCCAGCAGCCAATTACAGGGTGCCGGGGAGCTGTTTTTT. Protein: CASSQLQGAGELFF.

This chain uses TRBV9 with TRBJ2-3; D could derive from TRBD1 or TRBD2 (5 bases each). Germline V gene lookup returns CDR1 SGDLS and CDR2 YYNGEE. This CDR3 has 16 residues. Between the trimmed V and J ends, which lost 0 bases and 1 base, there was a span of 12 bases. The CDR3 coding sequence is TGTGCCAGCAGCGTAGATTGGCAGGGAGGCACAGATACGCAGTATTTT. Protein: CASSVDWQGGTDTQYF. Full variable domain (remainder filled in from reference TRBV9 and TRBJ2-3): DSGVTQTPKHLITATGQRVTLRCSPRSGDLSVYWYQQSLDQGLQFLIQYYNGEERAKGNILERFSAQQFPDLHSELNLSSLELGDSALYFCASSVDWQGGTDTQYFGPGTRLTVL.

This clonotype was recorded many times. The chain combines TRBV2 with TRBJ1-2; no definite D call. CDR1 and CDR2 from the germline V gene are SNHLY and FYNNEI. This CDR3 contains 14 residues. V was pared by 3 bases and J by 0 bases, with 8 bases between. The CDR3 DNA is TGTGCCAGCAGTGACACTCAGGCTAACTATGGCTACACCTTC. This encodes CASSDTQANYGYTF.

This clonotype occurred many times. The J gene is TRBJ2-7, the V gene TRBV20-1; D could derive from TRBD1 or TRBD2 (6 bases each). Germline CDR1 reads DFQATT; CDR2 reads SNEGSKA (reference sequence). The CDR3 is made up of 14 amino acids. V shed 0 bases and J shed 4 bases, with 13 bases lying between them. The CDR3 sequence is CSARDWRGSYEQYF. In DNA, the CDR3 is TGCAGTGCTAGAGATTGGAGGGGGAGTTACGAGCAGTACTTC.

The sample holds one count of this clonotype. The CDR3 sequence is CASIPSPLARRNVPNYGYTF. The CDR3 DNA is TGTGCCAGCATCCCGTCCCCGCTCGCTCGACGGAACGTCCCTAACTATGGCTACACCTTC. This chain uses TRBV28 with TRBJ1-2; D ambiguous. The CDR3 covers 20 residues. CDR1 and CDR2 from the germline V gene are MDHEN and SYDVKM. V was cut by 7 bases and J by 0 bases, with 30 bases left in between.

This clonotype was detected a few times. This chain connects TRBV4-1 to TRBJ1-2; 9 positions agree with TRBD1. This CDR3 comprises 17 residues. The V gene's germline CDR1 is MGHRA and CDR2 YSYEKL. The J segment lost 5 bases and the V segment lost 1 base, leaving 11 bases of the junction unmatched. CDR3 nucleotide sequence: TGCGCCAGCAGCCAAGGATTGCTGACAGGGGGAAATTATGGCTACACCTTC. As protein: CASSQGLLTGGNYGYTF.

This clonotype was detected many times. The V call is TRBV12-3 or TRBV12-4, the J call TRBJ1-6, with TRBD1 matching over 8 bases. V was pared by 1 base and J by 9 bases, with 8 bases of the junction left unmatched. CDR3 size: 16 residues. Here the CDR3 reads CASSLGGTDRGSPLHF. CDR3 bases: TGTGCCAGCAGTTTAGGTGGGACCGACAGGGGTTCACCCCTCCACTTT.

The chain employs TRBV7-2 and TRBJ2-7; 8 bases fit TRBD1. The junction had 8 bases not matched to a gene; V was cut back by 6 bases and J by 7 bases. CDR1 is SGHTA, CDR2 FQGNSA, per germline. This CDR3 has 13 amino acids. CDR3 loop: CASSYQTGVEQYF. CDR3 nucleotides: TGTGCCAGCAGTTACCAGACAGGGGTAGAGCAGTACTTC.